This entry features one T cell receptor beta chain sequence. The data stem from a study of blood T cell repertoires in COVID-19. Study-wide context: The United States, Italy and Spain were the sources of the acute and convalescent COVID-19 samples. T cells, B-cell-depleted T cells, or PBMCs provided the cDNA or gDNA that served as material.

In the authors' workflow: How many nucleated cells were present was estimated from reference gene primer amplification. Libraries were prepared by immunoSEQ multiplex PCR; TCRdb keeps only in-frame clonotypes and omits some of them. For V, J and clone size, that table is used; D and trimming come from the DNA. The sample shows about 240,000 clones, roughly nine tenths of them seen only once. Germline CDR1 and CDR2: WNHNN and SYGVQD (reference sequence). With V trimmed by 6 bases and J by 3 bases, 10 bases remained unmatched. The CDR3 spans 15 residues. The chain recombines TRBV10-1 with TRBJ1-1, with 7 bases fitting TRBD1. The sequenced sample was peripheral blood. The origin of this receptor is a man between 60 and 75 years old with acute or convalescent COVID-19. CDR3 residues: CASRVDRAVYTEAFF. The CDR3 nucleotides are TGCGCCAGCAGGGTCGACAGGGCAGTTTACACTGAAGCTTTCTTT.